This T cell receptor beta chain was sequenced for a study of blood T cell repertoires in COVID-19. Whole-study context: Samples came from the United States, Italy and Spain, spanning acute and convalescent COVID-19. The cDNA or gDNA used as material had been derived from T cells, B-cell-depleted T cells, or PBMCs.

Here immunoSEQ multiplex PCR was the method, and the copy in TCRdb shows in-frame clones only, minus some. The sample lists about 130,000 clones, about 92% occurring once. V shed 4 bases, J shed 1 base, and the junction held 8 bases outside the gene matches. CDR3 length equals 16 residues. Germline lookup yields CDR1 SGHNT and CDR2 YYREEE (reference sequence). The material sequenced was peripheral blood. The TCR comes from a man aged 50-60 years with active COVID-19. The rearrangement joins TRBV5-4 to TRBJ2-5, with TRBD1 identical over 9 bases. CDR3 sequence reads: CASSGQQGAIQETQYF. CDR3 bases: TGTGCCAGCAGCGGGCAACAGGGGGCGATCCAAGAGACCCAGTACTTC.